The 27 T cell receptor beta chains below come from one sample, sequenced in a study of blood T cell repertoires in COVID-19. The repertoire was sequenced with immunoSEQ multiplex PCR; TCRdb's copy has only in-frame clones and lacks some. The table has about 280,000 clones, just under 90% seen once; the top ten hold 11%. The sample was peripheral blood. The receptors derive from a woman in her twenties or thirties with COVID-19, enrolled during active disease.

This clone was seen a single time. V usage is TRBV2 and J usage is TRBJ1-2; D is unclear. CDR3 length: 14 residues. Deletions cut 7 bases from V and 8 bases from J, with 20 bases between. From germline, CDR1 is SNHLY and CDR2 FYNNEI. CDR3 bases: TGTGCCAGCACCACTCAAAGAGGAGGAGGCGGCTACACCTTC. Translation: CASTTQRGGGGYTF.

This clone was observed at least ten times. The rearrangement links TRBV20-1 to TRBJ2-7, with D possibly matching TRBD2 (5 bases). The V gene lost 6 bases and the J gene lost 3 bases, with 9 bases spanning the gap. Germline lookup yields CDR1 DFQATT and CDR2 SNEGSKA (reference sequence). CDR3 length: 11 amino acids. The DNA for the CDR3 is TGCAGTGCGCCCGGGGTCTACGAGCAGTACTTC. As protein: CSAPGVYEQYF.

This clone was picked up a small number of times. The identical CDR3 is also encoded by other nucleotide sequences in the sample. In DNA, the CDR3 is TGTGCCAGCAGTTTAGGGAGCCCTCAAGAGACCCAGTACTTC. Protein product: CASSLGSPQETQYF. The V call is TRBV27, the J call TRBJ2-5, with D maybe TRBD2 (5 bases). V shed 2 bases and J shed 2 bases, with 9 bases lying between them. This CDR3 has 14 residues. Per germline, CDR1 MNHEY and CDR2 SMNVEV (reference sequence).

The chain is built from TRBV18 and TRBJ2-5, with D hard to call. This CDR3 region has 12 residues. Trimming removed 0 bases at V and 5 bases at J, with 4 bases between. Germline CDR1 KGHSH, CDR2 LQKENI. The chain's CDR3 is CASSPPRETQYF. The DNA of the CDR3 is TGTGCCAGCTCACCACCCCGGGAGACCCAGTACTTC.

The chain is built from TRBV28 and TRBJ1-1, with D perhaps matching TRBD1 (6 bases). V dropped 2 bases and J dropped 5 bases, with 12 bases sitting between them. This CDR3 is built from 14 residues. Germline loops: CDR1 MDHEN, CDR2 SYDVKM. The DNA for the CDR3 is TGTGCCAGCAGTTTAGGAAGGGGGTGGACTGAAGCTTTCTTT. Amino acid sequence: CASSLGRGWTEAFF.

J is TRBJ2-7 and V is TRBV28; 12 nucleotides line up with TRBD1. The germline V gene has CDR1 MDHEN and CDR2 SYDVKM. V trimming: 5 bases; J trimming: 4 bases; junction bases outside the gene matches: 3. This CDR3 is 14 amino acids long. The CDR3 sequence: CASSRDRGRYEQYF. The CDR3 DNA reads TGTGCCAGCAGTCGGGACAGGGGGCGGTACGAGCAGTACTTC.

Notes on this clone: Other DNA variants within this sample encode the same CDR3. The chain is built from TRBV4-1 and TRBJ1-4; a weak D match, TRBD1 (5 bases). The V gene lost 5 bases and the J gene lost 4 bases, with 11 bases spanning the gap. Germline loops: CDR1 MGHRA, CDR2 YSYEKL. The CDR3 sequence is 14 residues long. CDR3 in amino acids: CASSTTALNEKLFF. The CDR3 nucleotides read TGCGCCAGCAGCACGACAGCGCTTAATGAAAAACTGTTTTTT.

V and J are TRBV13 and TRBJ2-5, with D maybe TRBD2 (6 bases). Trimming left V 4 bases short and J 1 base short, with 10 bases between. The CDR3 is 14 amino acids. Germline V gene data show CDR1 as PRHDT and CDR2 as FYEKMQ (reference sequence). The CDR3 loop is CASSWGLIQETQYF. Here the CDR3 DNA reads TGTGCCAGCAGCTGGGGACTTATCCAAGAGACCCAGTACTTC.

The chain is built from TRBV7-2 and TRBJ2-5; D might be TRBD2 (5 bases). This CDR3 has 14 amino acids. Germline values: CDR1 SGHTA, CDR2 FQGNSA. The V end was cut by 2 bases, the J end by 4 bases, with 11 bases between. The CDR3: CASSLLLVRETQYF. DNA of the CDR3: TGTGCCAGCAGCTTATTACTAGTAAGAGAGACCCAGTACTTC. The whole variable domain, filled in from reference TRBV7-2 and TRBJ2-5, reads GAGVSQSPSNKVTEKGKDVELRCDPISGHTALYWYRQSLGQGLEFLIYFQGNSAPDKSGLPSDRFSAERTGGSVSTLTIQRTQQEDSAVYLCASSLLLVRETQYFGPGTRLLVL.

This chain links TRBV10-1 with TRBJ1-4, with 8 bases lining up with TRBD1. The CDR3 has 14 residues. Losses at the gene ends were 5 bases for V and 3 bases for J; bases not matched to a gene: 2. Germline assignment: CDR1 WNHNN and CDR2 SYGVQD (reference sequence). The CDR3 region has the DNA TGCGCCAGCAGTCAGGGGGCGGCTAATGAAAAACTGTTTTTT. This codes for CASSQGAANEKLFF.

The genes are TRBV28 and TRBJ1-4; weak D call: TRBD1 (5 bases). CDR1 and CDR2 (germline): MDHEN, SYDVKM. This CDR3 region has 14 residues. Trimming removed 7 bases from V and 3 bases from J, with 12 bases in between. CDR3 protein: CASMKTEPNEKLFF. CDR3 sequence (DNA): TGTGCCAGCATGAAGACAGAGCCTAATGAAAAACTGTTTTTT.

The chain links TRBV27 to TRBJ2-3, with 8 bases lining up with TRBD1. The V segment lost 1 base and the J segment 4 bases; nucleotides outside the gene matches: 7. The CDR3 is 16 residues long. The germline V gene has CDR1 MNHEY and CDR2 SMNVEV (reference sequence). The CDR3 reads CASSLYIQGASDTQYF. In DNA form, the CDR3 reads TGTGCCAGCAGTTTATACATCCAGGGGGCCTCAGATACGCAGTATTTT.

J is TRBJ2-1 and V is TRBV27; possible D gene TRBD1, 6 bases. Germline CDR1 and CDR2: MNHEY and SMNVEV (reference sequence). V dropped 2 bases and J dropped 7 bases, with 15 bases sitting between them. This CDR3 region has 15 residues. CDR3 DNA sequence: TGTGCCAGCAGTTTAAGGACAGTCGAAAGGAATGAGCAGTTCTTC. Translating gives CASSLRTVERNEQFF.

This sequence joins TRBV19 and TRBJ2-7, with 7 bases fitting TRBD1. The CDR3 runs 15 residues. Trimming took 5 bases from V and 3 from J; bases not matched to a gene: 10. From germline, CDR1 is LNHDA and CDR2 SQIVND (reference sequence). The CDR3: CASSPVPGQYYEQYF. The DNA of the CDR3 is TGTGCCAGTAGTCCGGTCCCGGGACAGTACTACGAGCAGTACTTC.

This chain connects TRBV7-9 to TRBJ2-1; 8 bases are shared with TRBD2. CDR1 and CDR2 from the germline V gene are SEHNR and FQNEAQ (reference sequence). V was pared by 5 bases and J by 2 bases, with 5 bases of the junction left unmatched. The CDR3 runs to 15 residues. Written as DNA, the CDR3 is TGTGCCAGCAGCCCCGGAGCGGGGGCCTACAATGAGCAGTTCTTC. It is translated as CASSPGAGAYNEQFF.

The V gene is TRBV3-1 (or the pseudogene TRBV3-2), the J gene TRBJ2-7; 8 nucleotides line up with TRBD1. V was pared by 4 bases and J by 2 bases, with 7 bases of the junction left unmatched. Germline V gene data show CDR1 as LGHDT and CDR2 as YNNKEL (reference sequence). CDR3 size: 15 residues. In nucleotides, the CDR3 is TGTGCCAGCAGCCCTCTACCGGGACAGGCCTACGAGCAGTACTTC. This translates into CASSPLPGQAYEQYF.

The genes are TRBV7-6 and TRBJ2-3; possible D gene TRBD1, 6 bases. V was trimmed by 3 bases and J by 2 bases, leaving 15 bases between them. The CDR3 totals 16 residues. Germline V CDR1 and CDR2: SGHVS, FNYEAQ. CDR3 loop: CASSFRGGPLTDTQYF. The CDR3 DNA follows: TGTGCCAGCAGCTTCAGGGGTGGGCCACTCACAGATACGCAGTATTTT.

The chain uses TRBV18 and TRBJ2-7, with a tentative D call TRBD2 (6 bases). The CDR3 is 14 residues long. Germline V gene sequence: CDR1 KGHSH, CDR2 LQKENI. V shed 3 bases and J shed 2 bases, with 11 bases lying between them. CDR3 DNA: TGTGCCAGCTCACCCACCTGGGAGGCCTACGAGCAGTACTTC. Translating it yields CASSPTWEAYEQYF.

The V call is TRBV6-2 or TRBV6-3, the J call TRBJ1-2; 7 bases fit TRBD1. With 2 bases clipped from V and 8 bases from J, the junction kept 2 bases outside the gene matches. CDR1 MNHEY and CDR2 SVGEGT come from the germline V gene. The CDR3 length is 12 residues. CDR3 residues: CASSYPDRGYTF. In DNA, the CDR3 is TGTGCCAGCAGTTACCCGGACAGGGGCTACACCTTC.

In this sample, this clone turned up a few times. The chain is built from TRBV20-1 and TRBJ1-5; TRBD1 matches at 7 bases. Germline V gives CDR1 DFQATT, CDR2 SNEGSKA (reference sequence). V shed 3 bases and J 2 bases; nucleotides not matched to a gene: 16. The length of the CDR3 is 18 residues. In DNA, the CDR3 is TGCAGTGCTAGTTATCTGCGACAGGGCGTTTTGGGCAATCAGCCCCAGCATTTT. Residues: CSASYLRQGVLGNQPQHF.

The CDR3 spells CASSELVDKQYF. The CDR3 nucleotides read TGTGCCAGCAGCGAACTGGTCGACAAGCAGTACTTC. This chain joins TRBV7-9 and TRBJ2-7; D is unresolved. V was cut by 5 bases and J by 8 bases, with 13 bases left in between. Germline V CDR1 and CDR2: SEHNR, FQNEAQ (reference sequence). This CDR3 is 12 amino acids long.

The table lists this clone with a few counts. The chain carries TRBV3-1 (or the pseudogene TRBV3-2) and TRBJ1-2; D might be TRBD1 (5 bases). Germline assignment: CDR1 LGHDT and CDR2 YNNKEL (reference sequence). The length of the CDR3 is 15 residues. V lost 2 bases to trimming and J lost 3 bases, with 13 bases between them. CDR3 in DNA: TGTGCCAGCAGCCAAAGATTAGACAGCCACTATGGCTACACCTTC. Protein: CASSQRLDSHYGYTF.

The chain is built from TRBV27 and TRBJ1-2; possible D gene TRBD1, 6 bases. This CDR3 has 14 residues. Germline V gene lookup returns CDR1 MNHEY and CDR2 SMNVEV (reference sequence). With 0 bases removed from V and 4 bases from J, the gap between germline ends came to 9 bases. The CDR3 is CASSLSAGVYGYTF. DNA for the CDR3: TGTGCCAGCAGTTTATCAGCAGGGGTCTATGGCTACACCTTC.

This chain joins TRBV23-1 and TRBJ2-7; 7 bases map to TRBD1. TRBV23-1 is treated as an ORF (open reading frame) with a function not yet certain. The ends lost 5 bases at V and 3 bases at J; junction bases unmatched: 4. The CDR3 length is 13 residues. The CDR3 sequence is CASSWAGGYEQYF. The DNA of the CDR3 is TGCGCCAGCAGTTGGGCAGGGGGCTACGAGCAGTACTTC.

This clone was observed at least ten times. Other DNA variants within this sample encode the same CDR3. The rearrangement joins TRBV19 to TRBJ2-7; TRBD1 matches at 9 bases. This CDR3 is 14 amino acids long. Germline CDR1 is LNHDA and CDR2 is SQIVND (reference sequence). With 7 bases clipped from V and 3 bases from J, the junction kept 7 bases outside the gene matches. For the CDR3, the DNA is TGTGCCAGTACCCCGACAGGGGGGATCTACGAGCAGTACTTC. Protein sequence: CASTPTGGIYEQYF.

The V gene is TRBV4-1, the J gene TRBJ1-2; D call uncertain. The CDR3 loop spans 17 amino acids. V lost 1 base and J 0 bases, leaving 15 bases between the germline ends. Germline loops: CDR1 MGHRA, CDR2 YSYEKL. CDR3 nucleotide sequence: TGCGCCAGCAGCCAAGTCGAGGCGGGCCTTTCTAACTATGGCTACACCTTC. Protein product: CASSQVEAGLSNYGYTF.

The chain combines TRBV24-1 with TRBJ2-1; TRBD2 is a possible D gene (5 bases). The CDR3 loop spans 13 amino acids. V shed 9 bases and J shed 0 bases, with 8 bases lying between them. Germline CDR1 reads KGHDR; CDR2 reads SFDVKD. CDR3 sequence (DNA): TGTGCCACCGGGGAGAGCTCCTACAATGAGCAGTTCTTC. It codes for CATGESSYNEQFF.